A single sample gave rise to the 11 T cell receptor beta chains below, sequenced in a study of T cell responses to AZD1222 COVID-19 vaccine (dated by TCRdb to the early 2020s). Library construction relied on the immunoSEQ multiplex PCR assay. Here the immuneACCESS table is served through TCRdb, limited to in-frame sequences with V and J called. Missing clones are a known gap in these copies; in checked studies unresolved V genes cover under half, and the rest lacks a known reason. The sample contains 95,000 to 110,000 clones, about nine tenths of them found a single time. The ten largest account for 3.5% to 4.5% of the sample. The time point label of this sample denotes: baseline before first vaccination. Specimen: peripheral blood, collected on day 0 of AZD1222 vaccination. The receptors here all came from an adult in good health.

The V and J genes are TRBV15 and TRBJ2-1, with 8 bases aligning to TRBD2. Unmatched junction bases numbered 7, after V lost 7 bases and J lost 8 bases. Looked up from germline, CDR1 is LNHNV and CDR2 is YYDKDF (reference sequence). This CDR3 spans 13 amino acids. The DNA for the CDR3 is TGTGCCACCAACACCGGGGGGGCCTATGAGCAGTTCTTC. It encodes CATNTGGAYEQFF.

The genes are TRBV7-2 and TRBJ1-2; 7 nucleotides match TRBD1. The CDR3 contains 15 residues. CDR1 is SGHTA, CDR2 FQGNSA, per germline. With 2 bases clipped from V and 4 bases from J, the junction kept 7 bases outside the gene matches. CDR3 nucleotides: TGTGCCAGCAGCTTACAGGGACAGCCCTCCTATGGCTACACCTTC. Protein product: CASSLQGQPSYGYTF.

This chain connects TRBV7-3 to TRBJ2-2, with D tentatively TRBD2 (6 bases). The CDR3 runs 16 residues. Deletions cut 4 bases from V and 0 bases from J, with 12 bases between. Germline V gene lookup returns CDR1 SGHTA and CDR2 FQGTGA. CDR3 nucleotide sequence: TGTGCCAGCAGCTCTACCTGGGGGGCGAACACCGGGGAGCTGTTTTTT. Its translation: CASSSTWGANTGELFF.

The rearrangement joins TRBV12-3 or TRBV12-4 to TRBJ2-7; perhaps TRBD1 as D (5 bases). The CDR3 is 13 residues long. Between the trimmed V and J ends, which lost 3 bases and 2 bases, there was a span of 8 bases. CDR3 region: CASSFGQAYEQYF. CDR3 nucleotides: TGTGCCAGCAGTTTCGGACAAGCCTACGAGCAGTACTTC.

The chain links TRBV6-5 to TRBJ2-7, with TRBD1 matching over 9 bases. V lost 6 bases, J lost 3 bases, and 6 bases stayed unmatched. This CDR3 contains 14 residues. Germline V gene lookup returns CDR1 MNHEY and CDR2 SVGAGI. In DNA form, the CDR3 reads TGTGCCAGCAGACCCGGGACAGGGTTCTACGAGCAGTACTTC. Translating it yields CASRPGTGFYEQYF.

CDR3 residues: CASSYSASGGETQYF. In DNA form, the CDR3 reads TGTGCCAGCAGTTACTCAGCGTCCGGGGGAGAGACCCAGTACTTC. The chain couples TRBV6-2 or TRBV6-3 to TRBJ2-5; D possibly corresponds to TRBD2 (6 bases). Trimming cost V 0 bases and J 4 bases, with 12 bases left between them. The germline gives CDR1 MNHEY, CDR2 SVGEGT. The CDR3 runs 15 residues.

V gene TRBV7-3 combines with J gene TRBJ1-1, with unresolved D. Germline assignment: CDR1 SGHTA and CDR2 FQGTGA. V lost 1 base, J lost 1 base, and 10 bases lay in between. The CDR3 loop spans 15 amino acids. CDR3 protein: CASSLSGVGNTEAFF. The CDR3 coding sequence is TGTGCCAGCAGCTTAAGCGGGGTGGGGAACACTGAAGCTTTCTTT.

The genes are TRBV24-1 and TRBJ2-7; TRBD1 agrees at 9 bases. The ends lost 6 bases at V and 5 bases at J; junction bases unmatched: 4. The CDR3 has 13 amino acids. The V gene's germline CDR1 is KGHDR and CDR2 SFDVKD. CDR3 sequence (DNA): TGTGCCACCAGTTCGGACAGGGGCAACGAGCAGTACTTC. Protein sequence: CATSSDRGNEQYF.

The V call is TRBV18, the J call TRBJ1-1; D gene ambiguous. The germline gives CDR1 KGHSH, CDR2 LQKENI. Trimming pared 2 bases from V and 2 bases from J, leaving 6 bases between. The CDR3 sequence is 13 residues long. CDR3 region: CASSPKFNTEAFF. Here the CDR3 DNA reads TGTGCCAGCTCACCAAAGTTTAACACTGAAGCTTTCTTT. Full variable domain (remainder filled in from reference TRBV18 and TRBJ1-1): NAGVMQNPRHLVRRRGQEARLRCSPMKGHSHVYWYRQLPEEGLKFMVYLQKENIIDESGMPKERFSAEFPKEGPSILRIQQVVRGDSAAYFCASSPKFNTEAFFGQGTRLTVV.

The rearrangement uses TRBV18 and TRBJ1-4; weak D call: TRBD1 (6 bases). The germline V and J ends were trimmed by 3 bases and 3 bases, with 17 bases remaining between them. Germline V gene lookup returns CDR1 KGHSH and CDR2 LQKENI. The CDR3 covers 17 residues. Written as DNA, the CDR3 is TGTGCCAGCTCACCTCCTCAGGGGCAGGGTCCTAATGAAAAACTGTTTTTT. It is translated as CASSPPQGQGPNEKLFF. Supplemented by reference TRBV18 and TRBJ1-4, the full variable domain reads NAGVMQNPRHLVRRRGQEARLRCSPMKGHSHVYWYRQLPEEGLKFMVYLQKENIIDESGMPKERFSAEFPKEGPSILRIQQVVRGDSAAYFCASSPPQGQGPNEKLFFGSGTQLSVL.

The V gene is TRBV7-2, the J gene TRBJ1-2; maybe TRBD1 (5 bases). The CDR3 extends over 15 amino acids. V was trimmed by 5 bases and J by 3 bases, leaving 16 bases between them. Germline CDR1 is SGHTA and CDR2 is FQGNSA. The CDR3 DNA is TGTGCCAGCAGCCCTACGGGGGGACGGTACTATGGCTACACCTTC. This gives the protein CASSPTGGRYYGYTF. Complete variable domain (other parts from reference TRBV7-2 and TRBJ1-2): GAGVSQSPSNKVTEKGKDVELRCDPISGHTALYWYRQSLGQGLEFLIYFQGNSAPDKSGLPSDRFSAERTGGSVSTLTIQRTQQEDSAVYLCASSPTGGRYYGYTFGSGTRLTVV.